The T cell receptor (beta chain) described here comes from a study of T-cell memory formation after mild COVID-19 (dated by TCRdb to 2020 to 2023). Turning to the overall study: Most TCR sequence clusters were specific to one of the two donors. In a couple of donors, T-cell clones that expanded and contracted after mild COVID-19 were tracked by sequencing TCRalpha and TCRbeta repertoires over time. The cohort was made up of two young adult volunteers, one female and one male, who were previously healthy.

Overall study results and their limits: Balanced CD4/CD8 phenotypes were observed for clones contracting from day 15 to 85, whereas a bias towards CD4+ was observed for a second wave of clones expanding from day 15 to 37. The detection of some responding clones in pre-infection memory suggests that pre-existing cross-reactive memory T cells joined the SARS-CoV-2 response. SARS-CoV-2 specificity of the second-wave clones peaking on day 37 was not confirmed. Contracting CD4+ clones were located mainly in the CM and EM memory subsets, whereas CD8+ clones were found to be enriched in EMRA. Only a couple of mild cases were covered in the study, and larger cohorts including severe cases with pre-infection samples were considered necessary.

CDR1 and CDR2 (DFQATT, SNEGSKA) derive from the germline V gene (reference sequence). From the cysteine up to the phenylalanine, the CDR3 has a length of 15 residues. Here the CDR3 DNA is all that survives: 45 bases in frame from base 1. V sheds 2 bases and J sheds 4 bases, leaving 15 bases between their ends. With regard to this clonotype: Its binding antigen is unknown. Base quality data are lacking; no much larger clone is found one base away.

PBMCs were isolated by Ficoll-Paque density gradient centrifugation. The data were produced on an Illumina NovaSeq 6000. Using 5'RACE with constant-segment primers, TCRalpha and TCRbeta cDNA libraries were constructed, with sample barcodes and unique molecular identifiers added in the process. RNA was extracted from every sample with Trizol reagent. Amplification of the libraries took two PCR steps, and the second step added a second sample barcode plus Illumina TruSeq adapters. Libraries were sequenced on an Illumina NovaSeq with 2 x 150 bp paired-end reads. The study's processing was this. Demultiplexing of reads and collapsing into UMI-guided consensus sequences were performed with migec v1.2.7. Using mixcr v2.1.11, UMI consensuses were aligned to TRA and TRB V and J templates and then assembled into clonotypes. Expanded or contracted clonotypes were those called significant by both edgeR and NoisET, with noise models trained on biological replicates. For edgeR calls, a false discovery rate-adjusted p below 0.01 and a log2 fold-change threshold of 1 were applied. As an exploratory analysis of dynamics, max-normalized trajectories of the 1000 most abundant clonotypes were examined by PCA with hierarchical clustering. Each responding clone was given a CD4 or CD8 phenotype based on the CD4+ and CD8+ repertoires, which had been sequenced separately. Through fastp at Q25 and MiXCR, TCRdb rebuilt clones from the public reads, retaining in-frame beta chains. Rows are unified per CDR3 protein, each entry keeping the most common DNA and genes. Here the V and J calls rest on TCRdb's processing, not on the authors' analysis. The table for this sample lists 550,000 to 650,000 distinct CDR3 sequences; approximately 15% of them were counted only once. The ten largest account for about 7.4% of the sample.

Recombination joined TRBV20-1 with TRBJ2-1; TRBD1 is perhaps the D gene, given 7 matching bases. Specimen: PBMCs or a T cell subset sorted from them (not recorded which). The receptor comes from an adult woman who had mild COVID-19 (a few samples of this study predate the infection). The sample titles of this study are shuffled in the database, so cell type and time point are left out; the donor was told from shared clones. In nucleotides, the sequence is TGCAGTGCTAGACTGCGGGACAGAGCTTACAATGAGCAGTTCTTC. Translation gives CSARLRDRAYNEQFF.